This paragraph reports one T cell receptor (beta chain). What it binds is unknown. The CDR3 is made up of 17 amino acids. Employing constant-segment primers, 5'RACE generated TCR alpha and TCR beta cDNA libraries bearing sample barcodes and UMIs. TCRdb recomputed calls from the 5' RACE reads with MiXCR, one row per CDR3 protein. Of about 250,000 distinct CDR3 sequences in the sample, roughly 15% were seen once. This entry comes from a study of T-cell memory formation after mild COVID-19. Overall study findings and caveats: Clones contracting across day 15 to 85 had a balanced CD4/CD8 profile; later expanding clones leaned CD4+.

This chain links TRBV21-1 with TRBJ1-4. TRBV21-1 represents a pseudogene. Sample: PBMCs or a T cell subset sorted from them (not recorded which). The source is an adult woman who had mild COVID-19 (a few samples of this study predate the infection). Cell type and time point are not known. The CDR3 is CASSKYPEETTNEKLFF. CDR3 nucleotides: TGTGCCAGCAGCAAATACCCAGAGGAAACAACTAATGAAAAACTGTTTTTT.